This T cell receptor beta chain was identified during a study of cytomegalovirus exposure and HLA in healthy donors (TCRdb year 2017). At the level of the whole study: In an earlier analysis of some 610 of the donors, around 300 Gb of sequence data and 100 million or so unique TCR beta sequences from roughly 180 million T cells were reported. Four or five DR-DQ haplotypes were handled as single units for association and clustering because linkage in the cohort was strong. In an earlier analysis of about 590 of the donors, high-throughput TCR beta sequencing was used to judge whether each TCR beta V gene segment behaved as functional or pseudogenic. Donor age, sex, ethnicity and CMV serostatus were collected together with the repertoire data. Besides the first cohort of hundreds of subjects, a separate validation cohort made up of 120 different subjects was used. Genome-wide SNP genotypes for about 65% of the roughly 670 donors were used in a later genetic analysis, which treated that subset as a discovery cohort. Rather than using new phenotypic data, the later analysis identified candidate immune exposures from TCR beta sequences and from how often those sequences occurred across donors. The study used immunosequencing to profile the T cell repertoires of more than 650 subjects and linked those repertoires to cytomegalovirus serostatus. Typing coverage differed by locus: A, B, C, DRB1 and DQB1 were typed in about 620-640 donors, DQA1 in about 500, DPA1 in 600 to 610, and DPB1 in approximately 450. To predict cytomegalovirus infection status, the study brought together high-throughput TCR immunosequencing, statistical association of individual TCRs with disease status, and machine learning. All discovery cohort repertoires had been generated on a single sequencing platform. Among the roughly 400 genotyped donors, around 81% belonged to the genetic ancestry cluster associated with self-reported Caucasian donors. To study patterns of TCR occurrence, a later analysis re-analyzed previously published TCR beta repertoires from 700 or so donors and added high-resolution HLA genotyping. The study aimed to test whether cataloging public T cell receptors could reveal signatures of past pathogen exposure. Across 300 to 400 genotyped donors of the cohort, an average of about 220,000 unique TCR beta nucleotide sequences per donor were sequenced, and about a sixth of those sequences were non-productive. An early release that covered fewer than 800 HLA-typed donors contained about 290 gigabases of sequencing data and 85 million to 100 million unique TCR sequences. Both class I and class II loci were covered by HLA typing, at four-digit resolution.

As to this clone: There is no known antigen for this receptor. No base-level quality is on record; no much larger clone is a single base apart.

Taken from the germline V gene (reference sequence), the CDR1 and CDR2 loops are SEHNR and FQNEAQ. Trimming takes 4 bases from V and 5 bases from J, and the germline ends sit 18 bases apart. Spanning cysteine to phenylalanine, the CDR3 consists of 15 amino acids. CDR3 DNA is the only sequence kept; it has 45 bases, read in frame from the first base. Overall results and qualifications from the work: A group of highly shared sequence variants was considered likely to be a technical artifact of the sequencing pipeline. Cytomegalovirus status was reported to be diagnosed by the classifier with high specificity and sensitivity in both the original and validation cohorts. Most TCR sequences were seen in very few donors, while some public TCRs were found in many individuals. A further reported finding was that TCR beta sequences accurately predicted the HLA-A and HLA-B alleles for most subjects in the first cohort. The only immune exposure information available for the cohort was CMV serostatus. In this cohort, only TCR beta chains were sequenced, and detectable features were limited by the absence of alpha or paired-chain data. A few of the identified cytomegalovirus-associated TCR beta chains were confirmed in vitro to be specific for cytomegalovirus antigens. An association between a missense DCLRE1C variant and V-gene and J-gene trimming of TCR beta chains was found in a later genetic analysis and replicated in an independent cohort. Because counts were too low, 15 to 20 rarely observed V segments, including chromosome 9 orphons, were excluded from the earlier analysis of about 500 of the donors. In a later analysis, the rate of TCR association differed among HLA loci, with DRB1 alleles having the most associated TCRs and HLA-C alleles having the fewest. A later analysis reported that several top co-occurrence clusters appeared linked to parvovirus B19, influenza, CMV and Epstein-Barr virus. Correlated functional status among segregating V segments might reflect linkage disequilibrium, but an unknown experimental factor could not be ruled out. It was suggested by the authors that the approach could potentially be generalized to other disease states and immunological phenotypes. In an earlier analysis of 587 of the donors, most TCR beta V segments appeared in productive rearrangements about 87% or about 30% of the time, broadly matching IMGT annotations. In a later analysis, over 15,000 TCR beta sequences were associated with specific HLA alleles at a false discovery rate of 0.05. HLA typing was unavailable for some donors at each locus, so association tests used only the typed subset. Strong co-occurrence of HLA alleles, especially DR and DQ, made assigning TCR associations to individual alleles difficult. The 87-base-pair reads could not distinguish some IMGT-functional V segments, including TRBV6-2 and TRBV6-3, so those segments were excluded. The study gave a list of about 170 TCR beta chains associated with cytomegalovirus. Sequencing depth was assumed to be roughly uniform across donors in the presence/absence analyses, though that assumption may not hold. Compared with equally common non-associated chains, HLA-associated TCR beta chains in a later analysis were more clonally expanded and had lower generation probabilities. Compared with the approximately 700-donor mean, donors in an Asian-associated ancestry cluster had fewer N-insertions in productive TCRs, according to a later genetic analysis. A later analysis found that most CMV-associated TCR beta chains appeared HLA-restricted, with HLA associations seemingly driven largely by CMV exposure.

In total, 666 healthy bone marrow donors made up the cohort. At the time of sampling, every cohort member was nominally healthy, though immune exposures that went unrecorded were likely present. The donor was CMV seronegative and belonged to the group of over 300 seronegative cohort members. Every donor gave a peripheral blood sample, and the peripheral blood mononuclear cells from that sample were used for TCR beta sequencing. The Qiagen DNeasy Blood Extraction Kit was used to extract genomic DNA from the blood cell samples. The library was generated by the immunoSEQ multiplex PCR assay. A mixture of 60 forward primers for TCR Vbeta segments and 13 reverse primers for TCR Jbeta segments was used in the multiplex PCR. The CDR3 region of rearranged TCR beta genes was amplified from genomic DNA by a multiplex PCR assay. The amplified TCR beta libraries were sequenced on the Illumina HiSeq System as 87-base-pair reads. Per the authors' processing: A later analysis counted some 80 million unique TCR beta chains across the 550 to 800 repertoires, and 10 million to 12 million of these chains were shared by at least two donors. A nearest-neighbor algorithm error-corrected the raw reads and collapsed the reads into unique sequences, merging closely related sequences to remove PCR and sequencing errors. To assign V, D and J gene segments, CDR3 sequences were aligned to IMGT reference sequences. Each retained sequence needed at least a six-nucleotide match to both a V gene segment and a J gene segment. Rearrangements were called productive when the CDR3 lacked stop codons and stayed in frame with V and J; all others were non-productive. Following IMGT convention, CDR3 was defined as the stretch from the second conserved V-encoded cysteine to the conserved J-encoded phenylalanine. In an earlier analysis of around 540 of the donors, sequences lacking an unambiguous match to a single V gene segment were excluded. In an earlier analysis of 587 of the donors, V segments were called functional above 56.7% productive rearrangements and were called segregating when the between-donor standard deviation exceeded 5%. To diagnose cytomegalovirus status from the catalog of TCR beta chain sequences, a statistical classification framework was built. In a later analysis, V and J genes were assigned by comparing TCR nucleotide sequences against IMGT/GENE-DB human TR gene sequences. A later analysis assigned CDR3 sequences and most-parsimonious VDJ recombination scenarios with the TCRdist pipeline. A later analysis defined each TCR beta chain by its CDR3 amino acid sequence plus V-gene family, and excluded reads lacking a unique V-gene family. To address suspected cross-contamination and a sequencing artifact, a later analysis removed roughly 640 highly shared, low-generation-probability nucleotide sequences. In a later analysis, a clonal expansion index for each public chain was calculated from normalized within-repertoire ranks of inferred template counts. In a later analysis, generation probabilities were computed using a VDJ recombination model fitted to out-of-frame rearrangements, and the results were checked against IGoR. A later analysis scored TCR-TCR, TCR-HLA and TCR-CMV co-occurrence with hypergeometric tests, applying a repertoire-size bias correction to TCR pairs. False discovery rates were estimated in a later analysis by permuting HLA or CMV assignments 20 times. In a later analysis, co-occurring TCRs were grouped using DBSCAN, with TCRdist sequence similarity added in when clustering inside HLA-allele-positive subsets. For co-occurrence clustering, repertoires with fewer than 30,000 or more than 120,000 public chains were excluded, along with four or five repertoires with anomalous nucleotide sharing. TCRdb carries this immuneACCESS record with in-frame sequences only. Its versions omit some clonotypes, under half of them owing to an unresolved V gene in the studies checked, with the rest unexplained. That table furnishes V, J and clone size, whereas the DNA furnished D and trimming. The sample records over 200,000 clones, approximately 82% of which are singletons. About 0.58% of the sample lies in the top ten.

The origin of this receptor is a woman in her 40s in good health and CMV-seronegative. The rearrangement combines TRBV7-9 with TRBJ2-7; the D region possibly corresponds to TRBD1 (6 bases align). Material: PBMCs. The CDR3: CASSYQGDTVNEQYF. The DNA reads as follows: TGTGCCAGCAGCTACCAAGGGGACACCGTGAACGAGCAGTACTTC.